The 22 T cell receptor beta chains listed next were all sequenced from one sample in a study of T cells in Graves' hyperthyroidism and ophthalmopathy. TCR beta CDR3 regions were amplified from RNA. Primed by the HTBI set, a first-round RT-PCR was run on the TCR CDR3. MiXCR, applied by TCRdb to the multiplex PCR reads, yields one record per CDR3 protein. The sample includes about 690,000 distinct CDR3 sequences, 15% to 20% of them seen just once. The sample consisted of blood. These receptors originate from a man aged 45-60 years with Graves' hyperthyroidism.

This clonotype has ten or more counts. The chain joins TRBV24-1 to TRBJ2-5, with a weak D call TRBD2 (5 bases). The V end lost 6 bases, the J end lost 7 bases, and 11 bases lay between the germline ends. Looked up from germline, CDR1 is KGHDR and CDR2 is SFDVKD. CDR3 length: 12 residues. The CDR3 loop reads CATSPAGRTQYF. CDR3 bases: TGTGCCACCAGTCCGGCGGGTCGGACCCAGTACTTC.

The chain joins TRBV20-1 to TRBJ1-1; D possibly corresponds to TRBD1 (5 bases). V was trimmed by 4 bases and J by 8 bases, leaving 20 bases between them. The CDR3 runs 14 residues. Germline CDR1 and CDR2: DFQATT and SNEGSKA (reference sequence). In nucleotides, the CDR3 is TGCAGTGCTACCGTTCTCCCGGGACCCAGAGAAGCTTTCTTT. It yields the protein CSATVLPGPREAFF.

This clonotype was seen repeatedly, ten times or more. This chain joins TRBV29-1 and TRBJ2-1; 9 bases match TRBD2. The CDR3 loop spans 16 amino acids. Trimming cost V 4 bases and J 4 bases; bases outside gene matches: 11. CDR1 and CDR2 (germline): SQVTM, ANQGSEA. DNA of the CDR3: TGCAGCGTTGTCCCCCTCTCTAGCGGGACGTACAATGAGCAGTTCTTC. It yields the protein CSVVPLSSGTYNEQFF.

This clonotype was seen ten or more times. The V call is TRBV7-8, the J call TRBJ2-1; TRBD1 matches 7 bases. This CDR3 spans 13 amino acids. Trimming cost V 6 bases and J 10 bases; bases outside gene matches: 9. Germline V CDR1 and CDR2: SGHVS, FQNEAQ. The DNA of the CDR3 is TGTGCCAGCAGTCCCAGGACAGGTCGGGAGCAGTTCTTC. This sequence encodes CASSPRTGREQFF.

This clonotype was counted a few times. The chain uses TRBV7-2 and TRBJ2-7; 10 positions agree with TRBD2. Trimming took 5 bases from V and 4 from J; bases not matched to a gene: 8. The CDR3 contains 15 residues. Germline loops: CDR1 SGHTA, CDR2 FQGNSA. CDR3: CASSTHLAGAYEQYF. The DNA of the CDR3 is TGTGCCAGCAGCACCCACCTAGCGGGAGCATACGAGCAGTACTTC.

Ten or more counts support this clonotype. V and J are TRBV11-2 and TRBJ1-6, with unresolved D. The CDR3 extends over 17 amino acids. V lost 0 bases, J lost 3 bases, and 12 bases lay in between. From germline, CDR1 is SGHAT and CDR2 FQNNGV. CDR3 amino acids: CASSLDPPGNYNSPLHF. CDR3 in DNA: TGTGCCAGCAGCTTAGATCCACCTGGGAACTATAATTCACCCCTCCACTTT.

A few counts support this clonotype. The V gene is TRBV7-9, the J gene TRBJ2-1; 9 nucleotides line up with TRBD2. The CDR3 length is 15 residues. CDR1 is SEHNR, CDR2 FQNEAQ, per germline (reference sequence). Losses at the gene ends were 4 bases for V and 4 bases for J; bases not matched to a gene: 5. CDR3 nucleotide sequence: TGTGCCAGCAGCTCCTATAGCGGGAGATACAATGAGCAGTTCTTC. Amino acid sequence: CASSSYSGRYNEQFF.

Ten or more counts support this clonotype. The chain uses TRBV27 and TRBJ2-1; 12 bases agree with TRBD2. Trimming cost V 6 bases and J 4 bases; bases outside gene matches: 4. The germline V gene has CDR1 MNHEY and CDR2 SMNVEV (reference sequence). The CDR3 loop spans 15 amino acids. The CDR3 reads CASSQLAGGYNEQFF. The CDR3 DNA reads as TGTGCCAGCAGCCAACTAGCGGGAGGATACAATGAGCAGTTCTTC.

For this clonotype: A single base separates this from a much larger clone, so it may be a read error. The rearrangement uses TRBV13 and TRBJ2-5; TRBD2 matches at 7 bases. Germline loops: CDR1 PRHDT, CDR2 FYEKMQ (reference sequence). The CDR3 runs 17 residues. The CDR3 DNA sequence: TGTGCCAGCAGCCTAATCTATTCGGGAGGCAAGCAAGAGACCGAGTACTTC. Its translation: CASSLIYSGGKQETEYF.

The genes are TRBV4-1 and TRBJ2-5; D could derive from TRBD1 or TRBD2 (5 bases each). The germline V gene encodes CDR1 MGHRA and CDR2 YSYEKL. Between the trimmed V and J ends, which lost 2 bases and 4 bases, there was a span of 11 bases. CDR3 length equals 14 residues. CDR3 loop: CASSQQEGRETQYF. Here the CDR3 DNA reads TGCGCCAGCAGCCAACAAGAGGGGAGAGAGACCCAGTACTTC.

This clonotype was seen a few times. CDR3 nucleotide sequence: TGCGCCAGCAGCCAGAATCCCGGGACAGGGTCCTCACCCCTCCACTTT. This sequence encodes CASSQNPGTGSSPLHF. The V call is TRBV4-3, the J call TRBJ1-6; TRBD1 matches 9 bases. This CDR3 is 16 amino acids long. V lost 3 bases, J lost 10 bases, and 10 bases stayed unmatched. Germline CDR1 reads LGHNA; CDR2 reads YSLEER.

This clonotype was picked up many times. This chain links TRBV10-3 with TRBJ1-1; D unclear. The V gene lost 7 bases and the J gene lost 4 bases, with 19 bases spanning the gap. This CDR3 has 15 residues. In germline, CDR1 is ENHRY, CDR2 SYGVKD. The CDR3 loop reads CAITPGHGKGTEAFF. In DNA, the CDR3 is TGTGCCATCACCCCGGGCCATGGGAAGGGCACTGAAGCTTTCTTT.

This clonotype was observed many times. The rearrangement links TRBV2 to TRBJ1-2; D not certain. CDR1 is SNHLY and CDR2 is FYNNEI in the germline V gene. The CDR3 length is 13 residues. Trimming shortened V by 7 bases and J by 8 bases, and 17 bases separated the two germline ends. This chain's CDR3 is CASTYGEEWGYTF. Written as DNA, the CDR3 is TGTGCCAGCACTTACGGAGAAGAGTGGGGCTACACCTTC.

This clonotype appeared a few times. The chain carries TRBV6-1 and TRBJ2-1; 11 bases line up with TRBD2. Germline V gene sequence: CDR1 MNHNS, CDR2 SASEGT. The trim removed 7 bases at V and 8 bases at J, leaving 4 bases unmatched. The CDR3 consists of 13 residues. The CDR3 DNA follows: TGTGCCAGCACTAGCGGGAGGAGGGATGAGCAGTTCTTC. This encodes CASTSGRRDEQFF.

This clonotype appeared a few times. V and J are TRBV6-1 and TRBJ2-1; D not resolved. V was shortened by 6 bases and J by 9 bases, with 15 bases between the two germline ends. Germline-derived CDR1 and CDR2 are MNHNS and SASEGT. This CDR3 has 13 amino acids. In DNA form, the CDR3 reads TGTGCCAGCAGGGCGGAAGGGCGGCCTGAGCAGTTCTTC. Translated, it gives CASRAEGRPEQFF.

The chain uses TRBV27 and TRBJ2-1; D is possibly TRBD2 (6 bases). There are 17 residues in the CDR3. Germline CDR1 and CDR2: MNHEY and SMNVEV (reference sequence). The V end was cut by 7 bases, the J end by 7 bases, with 26 bases between. The CDR3 spells CASTLFRGTLGVNEQFF. The CDR3, as DNA: TGTGCCAGCACCCTATTCCGGGGGACCCTAGGTGTAAATGAGCAGTTCTTC.

This clonotype occurred a few times. This chain joins TRBV20-1 and TRBJ2-7; D is perhaps TRBD2 (6 bases). CDR1 and CDR2 (germline): DFQATT, SNEGSKA (reference sequence). There are 14 residues in the CDR3. V shed 5 bases and J shed 2 bases, with 16 bases lying between them. The CDR3 protein is CSAPGSSGTYEQYF. CDR3 sequence (DNA): TGCAGTGCTCCAGGAAGTAGCGGCACCTACGAGCAGTACTTC.

At least ten counts were recorded for this clonotype. This rearrangement joins TRBV20-1 to TRBJ2-1; 8 nucleotides match TRBD2. In germline, CDR1 is DFQATT, CDR2 SNEGSKA (reference sequence). Trimming removed 3 bases from V and 9 bases from J; junction bases left unmatched: 10. The CDR3 contains 14 residues. CDR3 protein: CSASQGTRSVEQFF. CDR3 bases: TGCAGTGCTAGCCAAGGGACTAGATCTGTTGAGCAGTTCTTC.

This clonotype was recorded at least ten times. V gene TRBV2 combines with J gene TRBJ2-1, with 11 positions matching TRBD2. This CDR3 has 15 amino acids. CDR1 is SNHLY, CDR2 FYNNEI, per germline. With 6 bases clipped from V and 13 bases from J, the junction kept 14 bases outside the gene matches. As DNA, the CDR3 is TGTGCCAGCAGAGCTGATAGCGGGAGGGACGGCAGTCAGTTCTTC. Amino acids: CASRADSGRDGSQFF.

On this clonotype: A much larger clone sits a single nucleotide away, making a read error possible. The CDR3 reads CASSLLSSGHNEQFF. In nucleotides, the CDR3 is TGTGCCAGCAGCCTTCTCTCTAGCGGACACAATGAGCAGTTCTTC. The V and J genes are TRBV11-2 and TRBJ2-1; 7 bases are a match to TRBD2. J was trimmed by 5 bases and V by 5 bases; bases with no gene match: 9. There are 15 residues in the CDR3. Germline V lookup: CDR1 SGHAT, CDR2 FQNNGV.

The chain couples TRBV7-9 to TRBJ2-1, with TRBD2 identical over 11 bases. Trimming removed 5 bases from V and 10 bases from J; junction bases left unmatched: 7. Germline V gives CDR1 SEHNR, CDR2 FQNEAQ (reference sequence). The CDR3 is 14 amino acids. Written as DNA, the CDR3 is TGTGCCAGCAGCAAACTAGCGGGAGCGGAAGAGCAGTTCTTC. Residues: CASSKLAGAEEQFF.

This clonotype showed up many times. This chain connects TRBV7-3 to TRBJ1-1; 7 bases are a match to TRBD1. This CDR3 is built from 13 residues. Germline trimming cut 5 bases from V and 4 bases from J; bases unmatched to any gene: 4. Germline V lookup: CDR1 SGHTA, CDR2 FQGTGA. CDR3 loop: CASSQGTVTEAFF. Written as DNA, the CDR3 is TGTGCCAGCAGCCAAGGGACAGTCACTGAAGCTTTCTTT.